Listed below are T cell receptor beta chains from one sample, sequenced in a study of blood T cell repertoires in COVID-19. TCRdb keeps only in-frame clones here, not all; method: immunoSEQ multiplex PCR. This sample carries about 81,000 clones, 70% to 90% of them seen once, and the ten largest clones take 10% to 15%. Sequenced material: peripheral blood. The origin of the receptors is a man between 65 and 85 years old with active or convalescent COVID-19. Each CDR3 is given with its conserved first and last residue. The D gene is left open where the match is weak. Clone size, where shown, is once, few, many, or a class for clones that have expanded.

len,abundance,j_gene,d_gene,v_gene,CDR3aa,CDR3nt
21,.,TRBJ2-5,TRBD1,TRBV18,CASSPLRTKHPGQATQETQYF,TGTGCCAGCTCACCGTTACGCACGAAGCATCCGGGACAGGCAACTCAAGAGACCCAGTACTTC
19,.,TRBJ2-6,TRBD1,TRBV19,CASREGAPRSLSGANVLTF,TGTGCCAGTAGAGAGGGGGCCCCCCGGTCCCTCTCTGGGGCCAACGTCCTGACTTTC
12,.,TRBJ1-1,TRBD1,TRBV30,CAWSQGQAQAFF,TGTGCCTGGAGTCAAGGACAGGCCCAAGCTTTCTTT
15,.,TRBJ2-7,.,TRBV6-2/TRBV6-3,CASSWGDLRPYEQYF,TGTGCCAGCAGTTGGGGGGACTTAAGACCCTACGAGCAGTACTTC
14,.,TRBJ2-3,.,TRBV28,CASSLEAGTDTQYF,TGTGCCAGCAGTTTAGAGGCAGGCACAGATACGCAGTATTTT
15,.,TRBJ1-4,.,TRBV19,CASSHRGGTNEKLFF,TGTGCCAGTAGTCACCGGGGAGGTACTAATGAAAAACTGTTTTTT
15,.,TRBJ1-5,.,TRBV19,CASSIGGQSNQPQHF,TGTGCCAGTAGTATAGGAGGACAAAGCAATCAGCCCCAGCATTTT
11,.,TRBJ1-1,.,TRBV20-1,CSAAGDTEAFF,TGCAGTGCTGCAGGGGACACTGAAGCTTTCTTT
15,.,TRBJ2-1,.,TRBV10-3,CAISVAGPPYNEQFF,TGTGCCATCAGTGTTGCGGGGCCCCCCTACAATGAGCAGTTCTTC
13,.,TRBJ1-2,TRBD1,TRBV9,CASSVWDSDGYTF,TGTGCCAGCAGCGTATGGGACAGCGATGGCTACACCTTC
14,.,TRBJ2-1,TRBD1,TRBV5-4,CASSGTGVDNEQFF,TGTGCCAGCAGCGGGACAGGCGTCGACAATGAGCAGTTCTTC
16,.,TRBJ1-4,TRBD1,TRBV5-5,CASSLNQGATNEKLFF,TGTGCCAGCAGCTTAAACCAGGGGGCAACTAATGAAAAACTGTTTTTT
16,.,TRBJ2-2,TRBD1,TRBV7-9,CASNHRGQLNTGELFF,TGTGCCAGCAACCACAGGGGTCAACTGAACACCGGGGAGCTGTTTTTT
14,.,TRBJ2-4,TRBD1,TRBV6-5,CASSNRDRQNIQYF,TGTGCCAGCAGTAACCGGGACAGACAAAACATTCAGTACTTC
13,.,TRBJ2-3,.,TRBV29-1,CSAIQGSTDTQYF,TGCAGCGCTATACAGGGTAGCACAGATACGCAGTATTTT
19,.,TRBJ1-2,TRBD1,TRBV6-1,CASSVGRGLVFRSNYGYTF,TGTGCCAGCAGTGTGGGCAGGGGGCTAGTCTTTAGATCTAACTATGGCTACACCTTC
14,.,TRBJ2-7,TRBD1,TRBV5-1,CASSLGTGGHEQYF,TGCGCCAGCAGCTTAGGGACAGGGGGCCACGAGCAGTACTTC
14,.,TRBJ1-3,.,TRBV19,CASTRGGSGNTIYF,TGTGCCAGCACTCGCGGGGGCTCTGGAAACACCATATATTTT
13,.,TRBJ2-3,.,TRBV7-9,CASSLARGDTQYF,TGTGCCAGCAGCTTAGCCAGGGGAGATACGCAGTATTTT
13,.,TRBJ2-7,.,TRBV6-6,CASSPRSQGEQYF,TGTGCCAGCAGTCCCAGGAGCCAGGGAGAGCAGTACTTC
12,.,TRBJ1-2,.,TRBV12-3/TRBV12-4,CASGAAFYGYTF,TGTGCCAGCGGGGCAGCGTTCTATGGCTACACCTTC
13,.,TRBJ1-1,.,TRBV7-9,CASSPGGYTEAFF,TGTGCCAGCAGCCCCGGGGGTTACACTGAAGCTTTCTTT
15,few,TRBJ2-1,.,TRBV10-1,CASSVAGGSNNEQFF,TGCGCCAGCAGTGTAGCCGGGGGTTCCAACAATGAGCAGTTCTTC
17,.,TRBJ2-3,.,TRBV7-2,CASSLGQRLGDTDTQYF,TGTGCCAGCAGCTTAGGACAGAGACTAGGCGATACAGATACGCAGTATTTT
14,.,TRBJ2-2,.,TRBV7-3,CASSPPGNTGELFF,TGTGCCAGCAGCCCGCCAGGGAACACCGGGGAGCTGTTTTTT
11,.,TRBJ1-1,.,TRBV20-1,CSQNPRQEAFF,TGCAGTCAGAACCCCAGGCAAGAAGCTTTCTTT
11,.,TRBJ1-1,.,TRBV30,CAWSIYTEAFF,TGTGCCTGGTCTATTTACACTGAAGCTTTCTTT
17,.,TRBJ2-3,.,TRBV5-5,CASSSSRWGRGTDTQYF,TGTGCCAGCAGCTCCAGCCGGTGGGGGCGCGGCACAGATACGCAGTATTTT
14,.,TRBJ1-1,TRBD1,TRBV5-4,CASSLWTGNTEAFF,TGTGCCAGCAGCCTTTGGACAGGGAACACTGAAGCTTTCTTT
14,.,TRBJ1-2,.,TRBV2,CASSDQGPGGGYTF,TGTGCCAGCAGTGATCAAGGGCCGGGGGGTGGCTACACCTTC
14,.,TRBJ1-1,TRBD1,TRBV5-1,CASSVLNRGQNAFF,TGCGCCAGCAGCGTTCTAAACAGGGGGCAGAATGCTTTCTTT
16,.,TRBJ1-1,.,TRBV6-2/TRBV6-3,CASSFGGHRLNTEAFF,TGTGCCAGCAGTTTTGGTGGACACCGACTGAACACTGAAGCTTTCTTT
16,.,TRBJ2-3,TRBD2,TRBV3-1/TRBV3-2,CASSHPETSGGDTQYF,TGTGCCAGCAGCCACCCGGAGACTAGCGGGGGAGATACGCAGTATTTT
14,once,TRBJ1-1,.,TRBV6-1,CASSEMTGAHEAFF,TGTGCCAGCAGTGAAATGACAGGCGCCCATGAAGCTTTCTTT
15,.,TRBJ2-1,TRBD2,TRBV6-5,CASSYLAGGYNEQFF,TGTGCCAGCAGTTATCTAGCGGGGGGCTACAATGAGCAGTTCTTC
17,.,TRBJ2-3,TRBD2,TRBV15,CATSTVIAGAAPDTQYF,TGTGCCACCAGCACCGTAATAGCGGGGGCCGCGCCAGATACGCAGTATTTT
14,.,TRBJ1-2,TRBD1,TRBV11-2,CASSSDRQGSRYTF,TGTGCCAGCAGCTCGGATCGACAGGGATCACGCTACACCTTC
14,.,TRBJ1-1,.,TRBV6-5,CASNRASGYTEAFF,TGTGCCAGCAACCGAGCGTCTGGGTACACTGAAGCTTTCTTT
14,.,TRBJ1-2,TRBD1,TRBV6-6,CASSRGESPYGYTF,TGTGCCAGCAGCAGGGGGGAATCCCCCTATGGCTACACCTTC
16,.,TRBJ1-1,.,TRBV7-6,CASSLAPGQSGTEAFF,TGTGCCAGCAGCTTAGCTCCGGGACAAAGTGGTACTGAAGCTTTCTTT
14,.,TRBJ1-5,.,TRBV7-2,CASSFAGSNQPQHF,TGTGCCAGCAGCTTCGCGGGGAGCAATCAGCCCCAGCATTTT
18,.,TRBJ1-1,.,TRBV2,CASSEGSPGPEVNTEAFF,TGTGCCAGCAGTGAAGGGTCCCCCGGTCCCGAGGTGAACACTGAAGCTTTCTTT
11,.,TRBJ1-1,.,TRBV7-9,CASSLVSEAFF,TGTGCCAGCAGCTTAGTATCTGAAGCTTTCTTT
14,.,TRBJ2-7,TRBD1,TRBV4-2,CASATGVKTYEQYF,TGTGCCAGCGCCACAGGGGTAAAGACCTACGAGCAGTACTTC
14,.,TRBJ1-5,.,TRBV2,CASSGATSNQPQHF,TGTGCCAGCAGTGGGGCGACTAGCAATCAGCCCCAGCATTTT
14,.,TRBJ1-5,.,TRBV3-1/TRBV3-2,CASSQAYSNQPQHF,TGTGCCAGCAGCCAAGCCTATAGCAATCAGCCCCAGCATTTT
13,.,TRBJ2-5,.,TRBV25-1,CASSPNRVGAQYF,TGTGCCAGCAGCCCCAACAGGGTGGGGGCCCAGTACTTC
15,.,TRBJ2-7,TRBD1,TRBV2,CASSYGQGVPHEQYF,TGTGCCAGCAGCTATGGACAGGGCGTTCCCCACGAGCAGTACTTC
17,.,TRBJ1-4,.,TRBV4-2,CASSQEGRGNFRGKLFF,TGTGCCAGCAGCCAAGAGGGCAGGGGAAATTTTCGGGGAAAACTGTTTTTT
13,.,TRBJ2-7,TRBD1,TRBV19,CASSQTGAYEQYF,TGTGCCAGTAGTCAGACAGGGGCCTACGAGCAGTACTTC
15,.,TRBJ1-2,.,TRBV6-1,CASSERRPGDYGYTF,TGTGCCAGCAGTGAACGTAGGCCAGGGGACTATGGCTACACCTTC
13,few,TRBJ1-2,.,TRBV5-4,CASSLSGRGGYTF,TGTGCCAGCAGCTTGAGTGGCCGCGGTGGCTACACCTTC
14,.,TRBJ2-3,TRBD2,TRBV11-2,CASGGGYSTDTQYF,TGTGCCAGCGGCGGGGGGTATAGCACAGATACGCAGTATTTT
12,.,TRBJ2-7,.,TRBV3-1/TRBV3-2,CASEGVTYEQYF,TGTGCCAGCGAAGGAGTTACCTACGAGCAGTACTTC
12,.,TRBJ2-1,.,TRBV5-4,CASSLPQREQFF,TGTGCCAGCAGTCTACCCCAGAGGGAGCAGTTCTTC
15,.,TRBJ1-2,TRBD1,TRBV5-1,CASSLDSTGGEGYTF,TGCGCCAGCAGCTTGGATTCGACAGGGGGCGAAGGCTACACCTTC
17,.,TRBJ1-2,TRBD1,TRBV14,CASSQDGPGQGLYGYTF,TGTGCCAGCAGCCAAGATGGACCGGGACAGGGCTTATACGGCTACACCTTC
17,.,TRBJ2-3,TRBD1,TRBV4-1,CASSLGQGPSSTDTQYF,TGCGCCAGCAGCCTAGGACAGGGGCCGTCTAGCACAGATACGCAGTATTTT
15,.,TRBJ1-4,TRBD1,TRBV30,CACGTPGQGTGKLFF,TGTGCCTGCGGGACCCCGGGACAGGGCACGGGAAAACTGTTTTTT
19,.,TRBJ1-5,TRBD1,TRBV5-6,CASSYWTGDLTYSNQPQHF,TGTGCCAGCAGCTACTGGACAGGGGACCTCACTTATAGCAATCAGCCCCAGCATTTT